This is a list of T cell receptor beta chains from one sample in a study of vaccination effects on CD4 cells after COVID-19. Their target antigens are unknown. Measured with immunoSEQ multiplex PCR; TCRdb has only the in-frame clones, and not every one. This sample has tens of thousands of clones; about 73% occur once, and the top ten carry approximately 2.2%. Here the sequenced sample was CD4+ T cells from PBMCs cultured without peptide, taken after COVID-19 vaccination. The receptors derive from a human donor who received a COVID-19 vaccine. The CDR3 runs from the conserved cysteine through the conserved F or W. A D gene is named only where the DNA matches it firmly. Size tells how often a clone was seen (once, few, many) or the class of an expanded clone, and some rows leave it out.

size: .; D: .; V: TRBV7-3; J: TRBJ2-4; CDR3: CASSLGGTENIQYF
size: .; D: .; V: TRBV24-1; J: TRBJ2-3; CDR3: CATSDTDPGLSRGTDTQYF
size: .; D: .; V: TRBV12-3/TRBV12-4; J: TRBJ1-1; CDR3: CASSLLVNTEAFF
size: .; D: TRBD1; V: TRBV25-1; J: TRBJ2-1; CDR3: CASRTGAVYGEQFF
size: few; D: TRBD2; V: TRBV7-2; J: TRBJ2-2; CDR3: CASTLGLAGGNTGELFF
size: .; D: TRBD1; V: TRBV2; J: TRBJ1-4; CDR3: CASRQGQGGFEKLFF
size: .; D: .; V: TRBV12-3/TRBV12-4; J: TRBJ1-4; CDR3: CASRDIWDEKLFF
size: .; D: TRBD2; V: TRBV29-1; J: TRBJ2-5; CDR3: CSVPTSGGARETQYF
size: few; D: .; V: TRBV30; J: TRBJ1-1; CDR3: CAWTRLWAEAFF
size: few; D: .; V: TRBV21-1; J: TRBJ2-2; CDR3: CASSNSWAPNTGELFF
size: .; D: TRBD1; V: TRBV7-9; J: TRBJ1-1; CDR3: CASSLRQGGTEAFF
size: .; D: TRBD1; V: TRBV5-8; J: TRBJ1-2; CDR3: CASSPPDRGAGYTF
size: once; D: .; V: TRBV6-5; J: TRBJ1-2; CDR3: CASSSDYGYTF
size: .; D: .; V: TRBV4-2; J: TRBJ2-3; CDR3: CASSQVDFLDTQYF
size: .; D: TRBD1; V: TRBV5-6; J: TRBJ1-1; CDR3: CASSKRQGWGTEAFF
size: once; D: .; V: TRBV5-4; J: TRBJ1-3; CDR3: CASSTPGEGNTIYF
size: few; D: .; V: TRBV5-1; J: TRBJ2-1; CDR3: CASSSGLNEQFF
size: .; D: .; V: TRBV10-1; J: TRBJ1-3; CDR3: CASSVDGSSGNTIYF
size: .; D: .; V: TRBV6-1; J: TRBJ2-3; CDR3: CASSEAYGGFTDTQYF
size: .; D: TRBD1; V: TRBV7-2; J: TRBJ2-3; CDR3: CASSEQGGDTQYF
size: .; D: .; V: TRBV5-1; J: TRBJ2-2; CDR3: CASSLGGRELFF
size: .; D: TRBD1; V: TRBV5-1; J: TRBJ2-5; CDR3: CASSPRTGQETQYF
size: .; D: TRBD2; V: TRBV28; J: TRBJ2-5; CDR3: CASRRGGETQYF
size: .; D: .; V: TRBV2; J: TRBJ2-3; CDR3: CASSRDGDSTDTQYF
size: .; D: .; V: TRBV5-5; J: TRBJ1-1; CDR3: CASSLGQGLSGNTEAFF
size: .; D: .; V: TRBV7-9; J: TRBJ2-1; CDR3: CASSRRGPDSYNEQFF
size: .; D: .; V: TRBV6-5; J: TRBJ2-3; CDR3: CASRRMGGSTDTQYF
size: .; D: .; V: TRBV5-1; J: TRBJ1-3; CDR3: CASSLGPGSSGNTIYF
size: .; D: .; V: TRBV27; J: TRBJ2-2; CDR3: CASSLKETGELFF
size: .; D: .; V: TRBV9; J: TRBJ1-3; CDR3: CASSLDGNTIYF
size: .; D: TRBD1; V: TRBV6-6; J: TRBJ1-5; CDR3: CASSSPGTGMNQPQHF
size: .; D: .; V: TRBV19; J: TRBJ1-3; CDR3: CASSMTAYSGNTIYF
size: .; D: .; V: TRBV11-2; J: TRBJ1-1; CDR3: CASRRDNWETEAFF
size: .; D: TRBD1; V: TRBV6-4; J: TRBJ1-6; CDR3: CASSRQGNSPLHF
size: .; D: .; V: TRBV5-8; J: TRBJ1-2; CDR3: CASSLQGMVYGYTF
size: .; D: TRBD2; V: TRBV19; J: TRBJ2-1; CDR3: CASSILAGGPRRYNEQFF
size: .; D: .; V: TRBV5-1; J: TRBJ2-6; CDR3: CASSLGGVGANVLTF
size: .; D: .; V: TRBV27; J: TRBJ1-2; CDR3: CASGIDGASYGYTF
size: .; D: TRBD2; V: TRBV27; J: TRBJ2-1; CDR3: CASSLRFLAGTNNEQFF